This passage covers 17 T cell receptor beta chains from one sample sequenced in a study of shared clonotypes between healthy human individuals (TCRdb year 2020). The library was produced with the immunoSEQ multiplex PCR assay. Imported from immuneACCESS, the table was reduced by TCRdb to in-frame sequences with V and J called. These copies leave out some clones; in studies compared against another copy, an unresolved V gene accounts for under half, and the cause of the remainder is not known. Across this sample there are around 340,000 clones, with more than 60% seen only once. About 9.4% of the sample is held by the ten biggest clonotypes. Sequenced sample: memory CD4+ T cells sorted from blood. Sample cell subset or site, as interpreted from the label and publication: CD45RA-negative fraction. The origin of the receptors is a man aged 30 to 45 in good health.

This sequence joins TRBV29-1 and TRBJ1-2; D ambiguous. V dropped 4 bases and J dropped 4 bases, with 16 bases sitting between them. Germline V lookup: CDR1 SQVTM, CDR2 ANQGSEA. This CDR3 has 14 residues. The CDR3 bases are TGCAGCGTTGGAGAAGGAGCAGGATTCTATGGCTACACCTTC. Protein: CSVGEGAGFYGYTF.

The chain recombines TRBV2 with TRBJ2-5; unclear D gene. CDR1 and CDR2 (germline): SNHLY, FYNNEI. The CDR3 totals 16 residues. V was clipped by 5 bases and J by 1 base, with 17 bases between them. The CDR3 spells CASSPRTAGSQETQYF. CDR3 sequence (DNA): TGTGCCAGCAGTCCCCGGACGGCAGGATCCCAAGAGACCCAGTACTTC.

This clone has more than one count but fewer than ten. The V and J genes are TRBV29-1 and TRBJ1-1; D is unresolved. CDR3 length equals 14 residues. The V gene lost 5 bases and the J gene lost 1 base, with 14 bases spanning the gap. CDR1 is SQVTM and CDR2 is ANQGSEA in the germline V gene. CDR3 region: CSVSPKVGNTEAFF. The CDR3 nucleotides read TGCAGCGTTTCCCCCAAGGTGGGGAACACTGAAGCTTTCTTT.

The chain links TRBV5-6 to TRBJ2-5; 11 bases map to TRBD1. This CDR3 contains 16 residues. Germline V gene data show CDR1 as SGHDT and CDR2 as YYEEEE. V was clipped by 4 bases and J by 1 base; unmatched bases: 6. DNA for the CDR3: TGTGCCAGCAGCACCGGGACAGGGGGGTTCCAAGAGACCCAGTACTTC. Translation gives CASSTGTGGFQETQYF. The complete variable domain, with remaining parts taken from reference TRBV5-6 and TRBJ2-5, reads DAGVTQSPTHLIKTRGQQVTLRCSPKSGHDTVSWYQQALGQGPQFIFQYYEEEERQRGNFPDRFSGHQFPNYSSELNVNALLLGDSALYLCASSTGTGGFQETQYFGPGTRLLVL.

V gene TRBV28 combines with J gene TRBJ1-1, with D uncertain. This CDR3 region has 16 residues. Germline values: CDR1 MDHEN, CDR2 SYDVKM. Trimming left V 8 bases short and J 4 bases short, with 23 bases between. For the CDR3, the DNA is TGTGCCAGCGTTAGGGCGTGGAATGGACGTGGCACTGAAGCTTTCTTT. Translating gives CASVRAWNGRGTEAFF.

The V and J genes are TRBV7-9 and TRBJ2-7, with 8 bases aligning to TRBD1. Germline-derived CDR1 and CDR2 are SEHNR and FQNEAQ (reference sequence). The CDR3 is 13 residues long. Trimming removed 6 bases from V and 5 bases from J; junction bases left unmatched: 6. In DNA form, the CDR3 reads TGTGCCAGCAGGCAGGGACAGGCCCACGAGCAGTACTTC. Protein sequence: CASRQGQAHEQYF.

This clone was counted a few times. V usage is TRBV5-5 and J usage is TRBJ1-2; D unclear. The CDR3 is 13 residues long. From germline, CDR1 is SGHKS and CDR2 YYEKEE (reference sequence). V shed 2 bases and J shed 8 bases, with 13 bases lying between them. The CDR3 DNA reads as TGTGCCAGCAGCTTATATGGCCATGAGGGCTACACCTTC. Its translation is CASSLYGHEGYTF.

The genes are TRBV9 and TRBJ2-7, with D uncertain. The germline gives CDR1 SGDLS, CDR2 YYNGEE. This CDR3 is 15 amino acids long. The V and J ends lost 0 bases and 0 bases respectively, with 10 bases between them. The CDR3 here is CASSVDDSHSYEQYF. The CDR3 DNA sequence: TGTGCCAGCAGCGTAGATGATTCTCACTCCTACGAGCAGTACTTC.

The V gene is TRBV7-9, the J gene TRBJ1-2; D unresolved. The CDR3 extends over 14 amino acids. V dropped 7 bases and J dropped 0 bases, with 12 bases sitting between them. Germline V gene data show CDR1 as SEHNR and CDR2 as FQNEAQ (reference sequence). DNA for the CDR3: TGTGCCAGCACCTCCGGGAATACTAACTATGGCTACACCTTC. It encodes CASTSGNTNYGYTF.

The chain links TRBV28 to TRBJ2-4; TRBD1 agrees at 8 bases. The CDR3 extends over 15 amino acids. CDR1 and CDR2 (germline): MDHEN, SYDVKM. The trim removed 6 bases at V and 0 bases at J, leaving 4 bases unmatched. The CDR3, as DNA: TGTGCCAGCAGGCCAGGGGGCATAGCCAAAAACATTCAGTACTTC. It encodes CASRPGGIAKNIQYF.

V and J are TRBV6-5 and TRBJ1-3; D unclear. The germline V and J ends were trimmed by 4 bases and 0 bases, with 13 bases remaining between them. The CDR3 consists of 16 residues. Germline lookup yields CDR1 MNHEY and CDR2 SVGAGI. CDR3 sequence (DNA): TGTGCCAGCAGTTCTAATTTACTGTCCTCTGGAAACACCATATATTTT. Its translation is CASSSNLLSSGNTIYF.

V and J are TRBV28 and TRBJ2-7, with TRBD2 matching over 15 bases. CDR1 MDHEN and CDR2 SYDVKM come from the germline V gene. The CDR3 is 18 amino acids. The J segment lost 1 base and the V segment lost 4 bases, leaving 8 bases of the junction unmatched. The CDR3 nucleotides read TGTGCCAGCAGTTCACCTCCAGGGACTAGCGGGAGGTCCTACGAGCAGTACTTC. It encodes CASSSPPGTSGRSYEQYF.

The chain carries TRBV2 and TRBJ2-1; no definite D call. The CDR3 contains 12 residues. The germline V gene encodes CDR1 SNHLY and CDR2 FYNNEI. The ends were cut back, 4 bases at V and 5 bases at J, with 6 bases in the middle. CDR3 bases: TGTGCCAGCAGTGTTATGGACAATGAGCAGTTCTTC. This sequence encodes CASSVMDNEQFF.

This clone was recorded only once. The gene calls are TRBV19 and TRBJ2-4; 8 bases line up with TRBD2. J gave up 0 bases and V 5 bases, and 18 bases lay outside the gene matches. There are 20 residues in the CDR3. From germline, CDR1 is LNHDA and CDR2 SQIVND (reference sequence). CDR3 loop: CASSVTRSGRPDLAKNIQYF. CDR3 coding DNA: TGTGCCAGTAGTGTTACAAGGAGCGGGAGACCCGATTTAGCCAAAAACATTCAGTACTTC.

The J gene is TRBJ2-2, the V gene TRBV6-1; 10 bases are a match to TRBD2. CDR1 is MNHNS and CDR2 is SASEGT in the germline V gene. The CDR3 extends over 14 amino acids. After removal of 4 bases from V and 5 bases from J, the junction contained 1 base not matched to a gene. DNA for the CDR3: TGTGCCAGCAGTGGAGCGGGAGGGACCGGGGAGCTGTTTTTT. It translates to CASSGAGGTGELFF.

This clone was observed once. CDR3 sequence: CASSLTRVNNEQFF. In nucleotides, the CDR3 is TGTGCCAGCAGCTTGACCAGAGTGAACAATGAGCAGTTCTTC. The V gene is TRBV7-9, the J gene TRBJ2-1; no definite D call. The CDR3 sequence is 14 residues long. Germline values: CDR1 SEHNR, CDR2 FQNEAQ (reference sequence). Trimming cost V 3 bases and J 5 bases, with 11 bases left between them.

V gene TRBV5-1 combines with J gene TRBJ2-3; the match to TRBD2 covers 14 bases. The CDR3 is 16 residues long. Germline CDR1 reads SGHRS; CDR2 reads YFSETQ. V shed 4 bases, J shed 5 bases, and the junction held 6 bases outside the gene matches. CDR3 in DNA: TGCGCCAGCAGCATCGGGACTAGCGGGGGACTAGATACGCAGTATTTT. Translation gives CASSIGTSGGLDTQYF.